This T cell receptor beta chain was retrieved from a study of shared clonotypes between healthy human individuals. Study information: The plates for each donor numbered three CD4 naive, three CD4 memory, two CD8 naive and one CD8 memory.

The table came from immunoSEQ multiplex PCR; TCRdb's copy has only in-frame clones and leaves some out. This sample yields around 940,000 clones, of which about three quarters are seen a single time; around 1.5% belongs to the top ten. General study points: Naive subsets typically showed greater estimated richness than memory subsets. Read depth was anticipated to influence clonotype sharing among donors. Sampling used blood alone; tissue repertoires probably differ.

As for this clone: Its target is not known.

CDR1 is MNHNY, CDR2 SVGAGI, per germline (reference sequence). The CDR3 runs 15 residues. V dropped 0 bases and J dropped 4 bases, with 12 bases sitting between them. The V gene is TRBV6-6, the J gene TRBJ1-2; D remains ambiguous. Sequenced: memory CD4+ T cells sorted from blood. Documented subset: CD45RA-negative fraction. The sequence was obtained from a man aged 18 to 30 in good health. CDR3 nucleotide sequence: TGTGCCAGCAGTTACTCGCCGGTATCGAGCTATGGCTACACCTTC. As protein: CASSYSPVSSYGYTF.